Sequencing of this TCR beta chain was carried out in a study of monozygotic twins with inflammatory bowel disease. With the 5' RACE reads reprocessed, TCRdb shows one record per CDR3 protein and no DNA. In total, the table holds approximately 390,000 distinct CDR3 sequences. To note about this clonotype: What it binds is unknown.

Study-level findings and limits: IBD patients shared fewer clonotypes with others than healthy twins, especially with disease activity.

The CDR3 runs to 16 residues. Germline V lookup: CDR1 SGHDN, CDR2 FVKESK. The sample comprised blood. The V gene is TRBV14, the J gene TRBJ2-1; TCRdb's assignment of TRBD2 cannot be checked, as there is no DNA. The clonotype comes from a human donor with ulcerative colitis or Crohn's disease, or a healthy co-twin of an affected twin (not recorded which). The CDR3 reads CASSQDVRTSGNEQFF.